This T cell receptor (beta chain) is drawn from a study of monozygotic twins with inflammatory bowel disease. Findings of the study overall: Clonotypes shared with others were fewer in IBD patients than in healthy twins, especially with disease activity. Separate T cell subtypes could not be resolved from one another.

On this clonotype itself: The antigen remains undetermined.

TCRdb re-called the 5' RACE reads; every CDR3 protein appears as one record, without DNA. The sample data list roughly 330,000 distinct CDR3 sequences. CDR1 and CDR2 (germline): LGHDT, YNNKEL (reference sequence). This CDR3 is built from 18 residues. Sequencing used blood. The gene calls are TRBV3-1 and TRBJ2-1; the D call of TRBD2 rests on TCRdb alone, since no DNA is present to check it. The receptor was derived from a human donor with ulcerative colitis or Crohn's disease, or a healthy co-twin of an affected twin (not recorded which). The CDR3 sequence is CASSQVLAGGPLDNEQFF.